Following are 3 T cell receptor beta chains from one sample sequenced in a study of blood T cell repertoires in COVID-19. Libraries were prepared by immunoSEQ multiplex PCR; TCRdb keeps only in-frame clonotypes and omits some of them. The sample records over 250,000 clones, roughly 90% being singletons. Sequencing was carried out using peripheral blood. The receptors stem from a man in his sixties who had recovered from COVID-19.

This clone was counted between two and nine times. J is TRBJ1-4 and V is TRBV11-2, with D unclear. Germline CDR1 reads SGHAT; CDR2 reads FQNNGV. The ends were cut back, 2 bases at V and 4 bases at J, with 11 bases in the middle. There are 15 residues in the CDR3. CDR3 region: CASSLMAGNNEKLFF. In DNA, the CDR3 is TGTGCCAGCAGCTTAATGGCGGGTAATAATGAAAAACTGTTTTTT.

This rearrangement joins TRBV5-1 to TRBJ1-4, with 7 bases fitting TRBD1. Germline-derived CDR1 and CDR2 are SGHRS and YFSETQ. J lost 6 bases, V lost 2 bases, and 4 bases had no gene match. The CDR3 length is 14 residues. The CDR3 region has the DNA TGCGCCAGCAGCTTTACAGGGGACGATGAAAAACTGTTTTTT. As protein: CASSFTGDDEKLFF.

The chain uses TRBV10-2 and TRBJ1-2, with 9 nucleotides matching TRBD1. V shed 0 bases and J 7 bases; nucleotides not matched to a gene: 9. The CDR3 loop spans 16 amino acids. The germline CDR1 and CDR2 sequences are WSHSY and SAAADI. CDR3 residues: CASSESMGQGGGGYTF. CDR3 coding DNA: TGCGCCAGCAGTGAGTCGATGGGACAGGGCGGCGGTGGCTACACCTTC.